This record looks at one T cell receptor beta chain sequence and its context. Its specificity is not known. TCRdb reprocessed the reads via MiXCR and lists one record per CDR3 protein. Of about 190,000 distinct CDR3 sequences in the sample, 28% were seen once. The data were obtained in a study of T cell repertoires in cytomegalovirus infection. For the study at large: In public TCR beta signatures, there were indications of both CMV infection and matching HLA type. Study-wide points: Cumulative public TCR beta family frequency identified carriers of CMV plus the relevant HLA. Dominating the ex vivo response were TCR beta clonotypes that were CMV-specific and HLA-C-restricted.

The V gene's germline CDR1 is SGHRS and CDR2 YFSETQ. V was trimmed by 0 bases and J by 6 bases, leaving 13 bases between them. The CDR3 extends over 15 amino acids. This receptor was identified in a human donor in good health (CMV status not recorded). Some clones in this sample may be carry-over from other donors' samples. The V call is TRBV5-1, the J call TRBJ2-1; tentatively, D is TRBD1 (5 bases). The sample was PBMCs. CDR3 bases: TGCGCCAGCAGCTTGGCTGGGGCCCCCCCCAATGAGCAGTTCTTC. Encoded protein: CASSLAGAPPNEQFF. The full variable domain, rest sourced from reference TRBV5-1 and TRBJ2-1, is KAGVTQTPRYLIKTRGQQVTLSCSPISGHRSVSWYQQTPGQGLQFLFEYFSETQRNKGNFPGRFSGRQFSNSRSEMNVSTLELGDSALYLCASSLAGAPPNEQFFGPGTRLTVL.